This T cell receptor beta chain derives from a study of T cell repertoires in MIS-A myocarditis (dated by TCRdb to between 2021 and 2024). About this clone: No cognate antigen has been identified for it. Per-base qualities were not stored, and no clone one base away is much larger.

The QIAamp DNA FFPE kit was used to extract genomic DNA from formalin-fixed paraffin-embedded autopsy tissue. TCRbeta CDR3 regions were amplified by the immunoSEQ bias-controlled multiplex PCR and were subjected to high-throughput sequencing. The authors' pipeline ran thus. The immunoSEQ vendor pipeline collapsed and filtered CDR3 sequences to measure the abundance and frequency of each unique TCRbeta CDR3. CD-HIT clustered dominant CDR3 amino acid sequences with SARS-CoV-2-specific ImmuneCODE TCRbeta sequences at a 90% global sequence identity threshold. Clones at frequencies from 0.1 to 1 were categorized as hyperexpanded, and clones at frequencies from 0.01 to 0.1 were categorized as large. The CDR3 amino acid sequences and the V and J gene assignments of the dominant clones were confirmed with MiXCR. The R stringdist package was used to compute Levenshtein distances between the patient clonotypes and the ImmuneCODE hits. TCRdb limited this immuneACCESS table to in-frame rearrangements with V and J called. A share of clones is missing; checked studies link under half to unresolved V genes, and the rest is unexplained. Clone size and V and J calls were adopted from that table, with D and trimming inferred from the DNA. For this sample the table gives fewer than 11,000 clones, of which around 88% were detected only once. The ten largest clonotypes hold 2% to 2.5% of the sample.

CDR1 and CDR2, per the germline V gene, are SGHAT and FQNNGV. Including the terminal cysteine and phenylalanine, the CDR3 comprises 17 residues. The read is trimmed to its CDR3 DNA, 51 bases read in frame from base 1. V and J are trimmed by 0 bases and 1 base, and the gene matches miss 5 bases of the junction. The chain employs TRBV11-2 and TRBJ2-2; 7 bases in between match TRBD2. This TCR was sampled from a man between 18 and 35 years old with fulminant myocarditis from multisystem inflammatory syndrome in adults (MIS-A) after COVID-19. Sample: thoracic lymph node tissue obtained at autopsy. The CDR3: CASSLDLGRGNTGELFF. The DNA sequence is TGTGCCAGCAGCTTAGATCTGGGGAGGGGGAACACCGGGGAGCTGTTTTTT.